This T cell receptor (beta chain) originates from a study of T-cell reconstitution after alpha-beta-depleted transplantation in children listed by TCRdb under 2016. With respect to the entire study: Using TCR repertoire profiling, the study followed T-cell immune reconstitution in a quantitative way in children after TCRalphabeta/CD19-depleted allogeneic hematopoietic cell transplantation.

This clonotype has more than one count but fewer than ten. It lacks a known antigen. Base qualities are missing; no much larger clone stands one base away. V gives up 3 bases and J gives up 3 bases, and the segment between their germline ends measures 4 bases. Counted from cysteine to phenylalanine, this CDR3 has 11 amino acids. Only the CDR3 DNA stays, 33 bases, in frame from base 1. CDR1 and CDR2, looked up from the germline V gene (reference sequence), are DFQATT and SNEGSKA. The receptor library was made with PCR. The sample was run on an Illumina HiSeq 2500. To normalize quantification of the TCRbeta repertoire, the TCR libraries were built with molecular barcoding that relied on unique molecular identifiers. Using fastp trimming at Q25 and MiXCR clonotype assembly, TCRdb reanalyzed the public sequencing data and kept in-frame beta chains. Each record represents a unique CDR3 protein, reported with the most common genes and DNA among its rows. The sample yields under 350,000 distinct CDR3 sequences; almost 10% were counted once. Around 9.1% of the sample rests with the top ten.

This sample comprised PBMCs from the stem cell graft donor, obtained from the stem cell graft. The TCR was taken from a human donor who donated a stem cell graft to a child with SCID. Here the chain combines TRBV20-1 and TRBJ2-3; the D segment cannot be called with confidence. The CDR3 corresponds to CSASMTDTQYF. The DNA sequence is given as TGCAGTGCTAGTATGACAGATACGCAGTATTTT.